The sample holds a few counts of the clone carrying this TCR beta chain. The antigen remains unidentified. Staining for CD45RO/CCR7/CD25/CD127/CD95/CD27 allowed sorting of CD4+ naive, central memory, regulatory and stem cell-like memory cells. The sample originates from a study of beta chain features in type 1 diabetes. Study observations and caveats: The study found moderately but significantly shorter TCRB CDR3s in all four CD4+ subsets of Type 1 diabetes patients.

Since all of the isolated RNA was reverse transcribed, expressed TCRB transcripts were what got sequenced. Produced via immunoSEQ multiplex PCR; TCRdb's table is partial and in-frame only. The table records about 650,000 clones, over 10% of them present only once. The CDR3 contains 14 residues. Per the germline V gene, CDR1 is SGHTA and CDR2 is FQGNSA. V shed 5 bases, J shed 4 bases, and the junction held 2 bases outside the gene matches. The TCR sequence derives from a man aged 25 to 40 with type 1 diabetes. The chain couples TRBV7-2 to TRBJ2-2; TRBD1 agrees at 9 bases. The specimen was naive CD4+ T cells from blood. The DNA for the CDR3 is TGTGCCAGCAGCCCGGACAGGGGCACCGGGGAGCTGTTTTTT. It yields the protein CASSPDRGTGELFF.